This TCR beta chain stems from a study of shared clonotypes between healthy human individuals. The CDR3 totals 17 residues. Per the germline V gene, CDR1 is SGHTA and CDR2 is FQGNSA. V lost 1 base and J 2 bases, leaving 15 bases between the germline ends. The method was immunoSEQ multiplex PCR; TCRdb's version includes in-frame clones alone and lacks a portion of them. The top ten hold more than 0.12% of the sample, which has about 2.4 million clones, 85% to 95% seen once. Sequenced sample: naive CD4+ T cells sorted from blood. Subset indicated: CD45RA+ positively selected. This chain joins TRBV7-2 and TRBJ2-1; D may match TRBD1 or TRBD2 (5 bases each). This clonotype was obtained from a man aged 18 to 35 in good health. CDR3: CASSLGSAGAAYNEQFF. CDR3 nucleotides: TGTGCCAGCAGCTTAGGTTCGGCCGGGGCCGCCTACAATGAGCAGTTCTTC.